What follows are 22 T cell receptor beta chains derived from one specimen sequenced in a study of T cells in Graves' hyperthyroidism and ophthalmopathy. Amplification targeted TCR beta CDR3 regions from RNA transcripts. The primer set for the first-round RT-PCR of the TCR CDR3 was HTBI. TCRdb processed the multiplex PCR reads anew with MiXCR; each CDR3 protein has one entry. The table lists 600,000 to 650,000 distinct CDR3 sequences, less than 25% of them singletons. Sequencing input: blood. Receptor source: a man in his thirties or forties with Graves' ophthalmopathy.

This clonotype was detected many times. The rearrangement uses TRBV11-2 and TRBJ2-1; tentative D call: TRBD2 (7 bases). The CDR3 extends over 19 amino acids. Trimming removed 5 bases at V and 1 base at J, with 24 bases between. CDR1 is SGHAT and CDR2 is FQNNGV in the germline V gene. The chain's CDR3 is CASSTGRGRAGGSYNEQFF. In nucleotides, the CDR3 is TGTGCCAGCAGCACAGGTAGGGGGAGGGCCGGTGGGTCCTACAATGAGCAGTTCTTC.

This rearrangement joins TRBV30 to TRBJ1-5; TRBD1 agrees at 8 bases. The CDR3 loop spans 17 amino acids. Trimming removed 8 bases from V and 1 base from J; junction bases left unmatched: 16. CDR1 and CDR2 from the germline V gene are GTSNPN and SVGIG (reference sequence). Here the CDR3 DNA reads TGTGCCCGAGGTTTGGGGACAGGTCAGGGCAGCAATCAGCCCCAGCATTTT. Translation: CARGLGTGQGSNQPQHF.

The CDR3 sequence is CASSLSHINTDTQYF. The CDR3 bases are TGTGCCAGCAGCTTAAGTCACATTAACACAGATACGCAGTATTTT. This chain joins TRBV7-3 and TRBJ2-3; no definite D call. This CDR3 is 15 amino acids long. V was pared by 1 base and J by 2 bases, with 10 bases between. The germline gives CDR1 SGHTA, CDR2 FQGTGA.

This clonotype was detected ten times or more. The J gene is TRBJ2-5, the V gene TRBV7-3; D is unclear. V shed 2 bases and J shed 2 bases, with 6 bases lying between them. CDR3 length: 13 residues. The germline CDR1 and CDR2 sequences are SGHTA and FQGTGA. The CDR3 region has the DNA TGTGCCAGCAGCTTATCTAGGCAAGAGACCCAGTACTTC. Its protein is CASSLSRQETQYF.

This clonotype was counted ten times or more. V is TRBV10-3 and J is TRBJ2-7; 7 nucleotides match TRBD2. CDR3 length: 14 amino acids. V shed 6 bases, J shed 3 bases, and the junction held 8 bases outside the gene matches. The germline V gene has CDR1 ENHRY and CDR2 SYGVKD. The CDR3 sequence is CAISEAGRDYEQYF. As DNA, the CDR3 is TGTGCCATCAGCGAAGCGGGGAGAGACTACGAGCAGTACTTC.

This clonotype has a count of ten or more. CDR3 coding DNA: TGTGCCAGCAGTACGACAGGGGCGACAGAGACCCAGTACTTC. Translating gives CASSTTGATETQYF. The chain joins TRBV28 to TRBJ2-5; 8 bases agree with TRBD1. Germline loops: CDR1 MDHEN, CDR2 SYDVKM. The CDR3 has 14 amino acids. After removal of 5 bases from V and 4 bases from J, the junction contained 6 bases not matched to a gene.

There are a few counts of this clonotype. The chain carries TRBV18 and TRBJ2-7, with D possibly TRBD1 on 5 matching bases. Germline V gene lookup returns CDR1 KGHSH and CDR2 LQKENI. V shed 2 bases and J shed 5 bases, with 13 bases lying between them. The CDR3 covers 14 residues. CDR3 sequence (DNA): TGTGCCAGCTCACCAAGGGCAGGGTCTCACGAGCAGTACTTC. Protein product: CASSPRAGSHEQYF.

A word on this clonotype: This may stem from a read error, because a much larger clone lies one nucleotide away. The V gene is TRBV29-1, the J gene TRBJ1-1; D gene unclear. The CDR3 extends over 13 amino acids. CDR1 and CDR2 from the germline V gene are SQVTM and ANQGSEA. This CDR3 is CSVEKIMNTGAFF. CDR3 sequence (DNA): TGCAGCGTTGAGAAGATTATGAACACTGGAGCTTTCTTT. The entire variable domain, with the rest obtained from reference TRBV29-1 and TRBJ1-1, is as follows: SAVISQKPSRDICQRGTSLTIQCQVDSQVTMMFWYRQQPGQSLTLIATANQGSEATYESGFVIDKFPISRPNLTFSTLTVSNMSPEDSSIYLCSVEKIMNTGAFFGQGTRLTVV.

The gene calls are TRBV30 and TRBJ1-4; D is unresolved. The germline gives CDR1 GTSNPN, CDR2 SVGIG (reference sequence). The CDR3 has 13 amino acids. Between the trimmed V and J ends, which lost 0 bases and 5 bases, there was a span of 7 bases. The chain's CDR3 is CAWSVGVNEKLFF. The CDR3 bases are TGTGCCTGGAGTGTTGGGGTAAATGAAAAACTGTTTTTT.

Of note for this clonotype: A much larger clone lies one base from this, so it may be a read error. The rearrangement uses TRBV27 and TRBJ1-2, with a possible D match to TRBD1 (6 bases). The germline gives CDR1 MNHEY, CDR2 SMNVEV (reference sequence). The CDR3 consists of 13 residues. The CDR3 loop reads CAGSLTGSVGYTF. DNA for the CDR3: TGTGCCGGCAGTTTAACAGGGTCGGTTGGCTACACCTTC.

This clonotype occurred many times. V usage is TRBV11-2 and J usage is TRBJ2-1; the D gene could be TRBD1 or TRBD2 (5 bases each). Germline CDR1 reads SGHAT; CDR2 reads FQNNGV. Trimming stripped 1 base from V and 5 bases from J, with 12 bases between. The CDR3 consists of 15 residues. This CDR3 reads CASSLGDPLNNEQFF. Written as DNA, the CDR3 is TGTGCCAGCAGCTTAGGGGACCCGCTCAACAATGAGCAGTTCTTC. The variable domain in full, with the rest retrieved from reference TRBV11-2 and TRBJ2-1, is EAGVAQSPRYKIIEKRQSVAFWCNPISGHATLYWYQQILGQGPKLLIQFQNNGVVDDSQLPKDRFSAERLKGVDSTLKIQPAKLEDSAVYLCASSLGDPLNNEQFFGPGTRLTVL.

The chain combines TRBV5-1 with TRBJ2-3; the match to TRBD2 covers 11 bases. Trimming took 3 bases from V and 0 from J; bases not matched to a gene: 3. Germline V gene sequence: CDR1 SGHRS, CDR2 YFSETQ. The CDR3 contains 16 residues. The CDR3 DNA is TGCGCCAGCAGCTCATGGACTAGCGGGAGCACAGATACGCAGTATTTT. Its protein is CASSSWTSGSTDTQYF.

The rearrangement uses TRBV11-2 and TRBJ2-1; D gene uncertain. Germline loops: CDR1 SGHAT, CDR2 FQNNGV. Trimming stripped 0 bases from V and 4 bases from J, with 13 bases between. The CDR3 covers 16 residues. The DNA for the CDR3 is TGTGCCAGCAGCTTAGAGGGGATAATCTTGTACAATGAGCAGTTCTTC. Protein: CASSLEGIILYNEQFF.

This clonotype was observed many times. The chain joins TRBV2 to TRBJ2-7; no definite D call. Germline V lookup: CDR1 SNHLY, CDR2 FYNNEI. The CDR3 runs 13 residues. V lost 0 bases to trimming and J lost 3 bases, with 6 bases between them. The chain's CDR3 is CASSEALVYEQYF. The CDR3 DNA follows: TGTGCCAGCAGTGAAGCGCTTGTCTACGAGCAGTACTTC.

This clonotype was detected a few times. The chain couples TRBV29-1 to TRBJ2-1; 8 bases align to TRBD1. Germline V lookup: CDR1 SQVTM, CDR2 ANQGSEA. J gave up 6 bases and V 2 bases, and 6 bases lay outside the gene matches. CDR3 length: 14 amino acids. The CDR3 nucleotides are TGCAGCGTTGAAAACGGACAGGGTGGCAATGAGCAGTTCTTC. The encoded protein is CSVENGQGGNEQFF.

This chain joins TRBV2 and TRBJ2-2; 7 bases match TRBD2. V lost 3 bases and J lost 0; bases outside the gene matches: 1. The CDR3 covers 15 residues. Germline CDR1 and CDR2: SNHLY and FYNNEI. CDR3 sequence (DNA): TGTGCCAGCAGTGAGACTAGCCCGAACACCGGGGAGCTGTTTTTT. It yields the protein CASSETSPNTGELFF. The full variable domain, its missing parts supplied by reference TRBV2 and TRBJ2-2, is EPEVTQTPSHQVTQMGQEVILRCVPISNHLYFYWYRQILGQKVEFLVSFYNNEISEKSEIFDDQFSVERPDGSNFTLKIRSTKLEDSAMYFCASSETSPNTGELFFGEGSRLTVL.

This clonotype has a count of ten or more. The rearrangement links TRBV7-3 to TRBJ2-3; 12 nucleotides match TRBD1. Germline assignment: CDR1 SGHTA and CDR2 FQGTGA. This CDR3 is 15 amino acids long. V shed 5 bases and J 4 bases; nucleotides not matched to a gene: 4. The CDR3 sequence is CASSLGQGAADTQYF. The CDR3 DNA follows: TGTGCCAGCAGCCTGGGACAGGGGGCTGCAGATACGCAGTATTTT.

This clonotype was picked up one time. This chain uses TRBV28 with TRBJ2-7, with 9 positions matching TRBD1. With 3 bases clipped from V and 6 bases from J, the junction kept 6 bases outside the gene matches. This CDR3 is 14 amino acids long. Germline CDR1 is MDHEN and CDR2 is SYDVKM. This CDR3 reads CASSFRQGGGEQYF. The CDR3 DNA is TGTGCCAGCAGTTTCAGACAGGGGGGCGGCGAGCAGTACTTC.

The CDR3 DNA follows: TGCGCCAGCAGTGAGAATATGAGGACTGAAGCTTTCTTT. Protein product: CASSENMRTEAFF. The rearrangement joins TRBV10-1 to TRBJ1-1; D is undetermined. There are 13 residues in the CDR3. Germline V CDR1 and CDR2: WNHNN, SYGVQD (reference sequence). V lost 2 bases and J 5 bases, leaving 9 bases between the germline ends.

The sample holds a few counts of this clonotype. V usage is TRBV28 and J usage is TRBJ2-3; 9 nucleotides match TRBD1. Germline loops: CDR1 MDHEN, CDR2 SYDVKM. The CDR3 sequence is 17 residues long. V lost 3 bases, J lost 0 bases, and 7 bases stayed unmatched. CDR3: CASSFRDRGTSTDTQYF. The CDR3 region has the DNA TGTGCCAGCAGTTTCCGAGACAGGGGGACTAGCACAGATACGCAGTATTTT. Supplemented by reference TRBV28 and TRBJ2-3, the full variable domain reads DVKVTQSSRYLVKRTGEKVFLECVQDMDHENMFWYRQDPGLGLRLIYFSYDVKMKEKGDIPEGYSVSREKKERFSLILESASTNQTSMYLCASSFRDRGTSTDTQYFGPGTRLTVL.

The gene calls are TRBV6-2 or TRBV6-3 and TRBJ1-1; maybe TRBD1 (6 bases). Germline loops: CDR1 MNHEY, CDR2 SVGEGT. The CDR3 consists of 13 residues. The germline V and J ends were trimmed by 8 bases and 4 bases, with 14 bases remaining between them. The DNA of the CDR3 is TGTGCCAGCGGCCGGGGGGACATCACTGAAGCTTTCTTT. Its translation: CASGRGDITEAFF.

The chain is built from TRBV11-2 and TRBJ2-3, with 11 bases aligning to TRBD2. The CDR3 has 17 residues. V gave up 2 bases and J gave up 5 bases; unmatched junction bases: 9. CDR1 and CDR2 (germline): SGHAT, FQNNGV. This CDR3 is CASSLRDSGRAGDTQYF. The CDR3 coding sequence is TGTGCCAGCAGCTTAAGGGATAGCGGGAGGGCCGGAGATACGCAGTATTTT.